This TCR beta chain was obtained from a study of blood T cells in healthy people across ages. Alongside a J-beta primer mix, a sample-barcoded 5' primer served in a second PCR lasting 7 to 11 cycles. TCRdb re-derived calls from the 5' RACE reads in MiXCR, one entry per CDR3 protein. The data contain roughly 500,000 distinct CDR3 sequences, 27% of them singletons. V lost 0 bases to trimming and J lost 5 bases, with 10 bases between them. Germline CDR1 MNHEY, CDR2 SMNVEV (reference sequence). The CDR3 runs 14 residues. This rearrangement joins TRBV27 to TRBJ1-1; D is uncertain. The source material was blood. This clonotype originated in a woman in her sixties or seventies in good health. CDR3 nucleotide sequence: TGTGCCAGCAGTTTATCGCGGGCGCGGACTGAAGCTTTCTTT. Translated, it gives CASSLSRARTEAFF.